The present TCR beta chain was sequenced within a study of T cells in Graves' hyperthyroidism and ophthalmopathy. RNA transcripts provided the source from which TCR beta CDR3 regions were amplified. HTBI primers were employed in a first-round RT-PCR of the TCR CDR3. From the multiplex PCR reads, TCRdb called clonotypes with MiXCR, one entry per CDR3 protein. The sample includes a few hundred thousand distinct CDR3 sequences, about 15% of them seen just once. This clonotype was counted a few times. Each diagnosis was grounded in clinical symptoms, serum thyroxine and TRAb, thyroid ultrasound, and orbital computed tomography. This blood was taken when hyperthyroidism was first diagnosed, before any ophthalmopathy symptoms existed. CDR1 is LNHDA and CDR2 is SQIVND in the germline V gene (reference sequence). CDR3 length: 14 residues. V was trimmed by 3 bases and J by 5 bases, leaving 10 bases between them.

The receptor comes from a woman in her twenties or thirties with Graves' hyperthyroidism that later progressed to Graves' ophthalmopathy. Sequenced input: blood. V usage is TRBV19 and J usage is TRBJ2-2, with D hard to call. CDR3 protein: CASSIKGSTGELFF. CDR3 nucleotides: TGTGCCAGTAGTATTAAAGGTAGTACCGGGGAGCTGTTTTTT. Combining the CDR3 with reference TRBV19 and TRBJ2-2 gives the whole variable domain DGGITQSPKYLFRKEGQNVTLSCEQNLNHDAMYWYRQDPGQGLRLIYYSQIVNDFQKGDIAEGYSVSREKKESFPLTVTSAQKNPTAFYLCASSIKGSTGELFFGEGSRLTVL.